Here is one T cell receptor (beta chain) with its context. Trimming took 4 bases from V and 4 from J; bases not matched to a gene: 16. There are 18 residues in the CDR3. CDR1 is SGHDT and CDR2 is YYEEEE in the germline V gene. TCRdb's table, derived via immunoSEQ multiplex PCR, lists solely in-frame clones and lacks some. The table lists around 340,000 clones, approximately 89% of them singletons, with under 5% in the top ten. This sample was included in a study of blood T cell repertoires in COVID-19. The chain has TRBV5-6 and TRBJ2-3, with TRBD1 matching 9 bases. The clonotype comes from a woman aged 55-75 years with COVID-19, enrolled during active disease. The sequencing input was peripheral blood. CDR3 nucleotide sequence: TGTGCCAGCAGCCTAACAGGGGGCCCTAACTTTAGGGCAGATACGCAGTATTTT. Translation gives CASSLTGGPNFRADTQYF. The complete variable domain, with remaining parts taken from reference TRBV5-6 and TRBJ2-3, reads DAGVTQSPTHLIKTRGQQVTLRCSPKSGHDTVSWYQQALGQGPQFIFQYYEEEERQRGNFPDRFSGHQFPNYSSELNVNALLLGDSALYLCASSLTGGPNFRADTQYFGPGTRLTVL.